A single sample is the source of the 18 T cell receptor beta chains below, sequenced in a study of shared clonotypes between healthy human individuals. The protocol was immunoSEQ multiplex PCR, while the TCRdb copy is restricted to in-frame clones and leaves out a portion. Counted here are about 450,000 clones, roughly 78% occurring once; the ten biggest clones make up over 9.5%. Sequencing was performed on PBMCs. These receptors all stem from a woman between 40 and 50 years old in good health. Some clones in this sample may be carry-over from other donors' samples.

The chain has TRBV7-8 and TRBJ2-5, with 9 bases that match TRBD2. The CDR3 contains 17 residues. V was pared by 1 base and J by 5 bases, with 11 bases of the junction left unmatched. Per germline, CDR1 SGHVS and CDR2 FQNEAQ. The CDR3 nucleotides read TGTGCCAGCAGCTTAGGGGTAATAGCGGGAGCTGGGGAGACCCAGTACTTC. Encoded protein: CASSLGVIAGAGETQYF.

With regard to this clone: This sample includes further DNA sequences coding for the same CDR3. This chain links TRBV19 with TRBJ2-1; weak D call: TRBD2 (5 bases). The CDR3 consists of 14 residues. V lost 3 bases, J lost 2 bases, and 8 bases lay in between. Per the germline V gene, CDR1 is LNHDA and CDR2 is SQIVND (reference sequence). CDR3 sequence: CASSIGGAYNEQFF. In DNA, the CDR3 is TGTGCCAGTAGTATCGGAGGAGCCTACAATGAGCAGTTCTTC.

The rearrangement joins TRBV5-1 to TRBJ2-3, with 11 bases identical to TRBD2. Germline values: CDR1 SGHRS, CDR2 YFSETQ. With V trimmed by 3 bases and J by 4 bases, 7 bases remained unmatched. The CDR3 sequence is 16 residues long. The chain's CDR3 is CASSSRVAGGADTQYF. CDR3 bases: TGCGCCAGCAGCTCCCGAGTAGCGGGAGGGGCAGATACGCAGTATTTT.

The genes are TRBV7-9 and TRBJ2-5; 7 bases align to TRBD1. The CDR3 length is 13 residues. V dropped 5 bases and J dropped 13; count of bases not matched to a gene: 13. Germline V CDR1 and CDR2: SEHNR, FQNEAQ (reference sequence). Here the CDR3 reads CASSLNLGQASYF. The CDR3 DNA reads TGTGCCAGCAGCCTCAACCTTGGACAGGCTTCGTACTTC. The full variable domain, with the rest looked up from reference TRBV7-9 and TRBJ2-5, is DTGVSQNPRHKITKRGQNVTFRCDPISEHNRLYWYRQTLGQGPEFLTYFQNEAQLEKSRLLSDRFSAERPKGSFSTLEIQRTEQGDSAMYLCASSLNLGQASYFGPGTRLLVL.

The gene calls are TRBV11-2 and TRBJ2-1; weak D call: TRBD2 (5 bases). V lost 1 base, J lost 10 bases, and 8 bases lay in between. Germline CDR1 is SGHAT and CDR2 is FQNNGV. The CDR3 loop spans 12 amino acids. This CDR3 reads CASSLVRGEQFF. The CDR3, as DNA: TGTGCCAGCAGCTTAGTTCGCGGGGAGCAGTTCTTC. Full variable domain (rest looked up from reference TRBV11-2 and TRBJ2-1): EAGVAQSPRYKIIEKRQSVAFWCNPISGHATLYWYQQILGQGPKLLIQFQNNGVVDDSQLPKDRFSAERLKGVDSTLKIQPAKLEDSAVYLCASSLVRGEQFFGPGTRLTVL.

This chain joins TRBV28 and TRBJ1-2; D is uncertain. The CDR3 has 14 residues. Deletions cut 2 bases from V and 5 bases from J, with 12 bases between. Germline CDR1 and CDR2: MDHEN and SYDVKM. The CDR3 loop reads CASSLIGLEYGYTF. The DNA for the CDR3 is TGTGCCAGCAGTTTAATCGGACTGGAGTATGGCTACACCTTC.

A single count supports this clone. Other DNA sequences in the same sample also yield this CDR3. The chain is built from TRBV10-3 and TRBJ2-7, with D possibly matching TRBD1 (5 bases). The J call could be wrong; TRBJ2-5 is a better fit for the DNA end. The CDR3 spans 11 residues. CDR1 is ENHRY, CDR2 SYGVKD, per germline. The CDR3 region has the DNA TGTGCCAGTGCCCAGGGAAAGACCCAGTACTTC. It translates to CASAQGKTQYF.

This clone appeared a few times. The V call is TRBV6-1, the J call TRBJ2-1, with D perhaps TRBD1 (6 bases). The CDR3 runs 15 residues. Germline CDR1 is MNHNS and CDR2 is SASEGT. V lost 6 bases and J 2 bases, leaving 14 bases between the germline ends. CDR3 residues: CASSHGTQPYNEQFF. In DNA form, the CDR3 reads TGTGCCAGCAGCCACGGGACACAACCCTACAATGAGCAGTTCTTC.

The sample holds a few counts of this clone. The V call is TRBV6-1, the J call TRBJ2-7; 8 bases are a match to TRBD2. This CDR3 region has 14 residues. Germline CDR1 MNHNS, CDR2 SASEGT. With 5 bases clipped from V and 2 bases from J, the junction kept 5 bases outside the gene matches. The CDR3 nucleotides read TGTGCCAGCAGTCCGGGACTAGAGACCTACGAGCAGTACTTC. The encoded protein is CASSPGLETYEQYF.

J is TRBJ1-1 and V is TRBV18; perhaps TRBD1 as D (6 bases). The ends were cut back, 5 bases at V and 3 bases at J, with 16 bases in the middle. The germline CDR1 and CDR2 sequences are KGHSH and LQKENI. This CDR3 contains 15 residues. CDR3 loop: CASSGFAGADTEAFF. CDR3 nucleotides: TGTGCCAGCTCAGGCTTTGCGGGGGCTGACACTGAAGCTTTCTTT.

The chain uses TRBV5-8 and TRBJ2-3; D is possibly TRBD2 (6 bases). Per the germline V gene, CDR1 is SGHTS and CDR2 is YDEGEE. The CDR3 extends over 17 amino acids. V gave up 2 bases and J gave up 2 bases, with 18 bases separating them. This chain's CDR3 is CASSFSIAAWSTDTQYF. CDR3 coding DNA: TGTGCCAGCAGCTTCAGTATAGCGGCATGGTCCACAGATACGCAGTATTTT.

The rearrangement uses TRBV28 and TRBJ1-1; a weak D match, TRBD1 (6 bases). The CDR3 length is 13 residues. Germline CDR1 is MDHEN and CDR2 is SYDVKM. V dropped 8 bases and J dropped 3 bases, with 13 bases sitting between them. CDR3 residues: CASSKGGHTEAFF. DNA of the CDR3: TGTGCCAGCTCCAAAGGGGGGCACACTGAAGCTTTCTTT.

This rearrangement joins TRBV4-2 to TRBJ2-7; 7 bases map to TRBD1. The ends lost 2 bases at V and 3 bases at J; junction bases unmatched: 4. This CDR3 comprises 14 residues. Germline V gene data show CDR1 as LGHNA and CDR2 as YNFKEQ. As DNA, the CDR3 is TGTGCCAGCAGCCAATACCGGGACAGCTACGAGCAGTACTTC. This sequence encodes CASSQYRDSYEQYF.

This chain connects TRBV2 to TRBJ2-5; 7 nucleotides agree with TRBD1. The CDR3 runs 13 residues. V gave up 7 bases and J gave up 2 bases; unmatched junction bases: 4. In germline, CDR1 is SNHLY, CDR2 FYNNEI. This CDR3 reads CASTGTVQETQYF. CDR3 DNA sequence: TGTGCCAGCACCGGGACAGTTCAAGAGACCCAGTACTTC.

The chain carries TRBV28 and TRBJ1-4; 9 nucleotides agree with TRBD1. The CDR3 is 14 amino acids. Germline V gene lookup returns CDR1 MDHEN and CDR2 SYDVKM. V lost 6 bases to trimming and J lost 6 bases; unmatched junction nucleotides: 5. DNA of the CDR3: TGTGCCAGCAGCTCACAGGGGGCACATGAAAAACTGTTTTTT. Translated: CASSSQGAHEKLFF.

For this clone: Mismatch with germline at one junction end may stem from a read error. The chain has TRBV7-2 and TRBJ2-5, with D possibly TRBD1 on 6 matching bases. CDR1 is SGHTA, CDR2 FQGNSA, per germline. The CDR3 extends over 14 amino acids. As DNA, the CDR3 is TGTGCCAGCAGCCGCCGGACAGACCAAGAGACCCAGCACTTC. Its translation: CASSRRTDQETQHF.

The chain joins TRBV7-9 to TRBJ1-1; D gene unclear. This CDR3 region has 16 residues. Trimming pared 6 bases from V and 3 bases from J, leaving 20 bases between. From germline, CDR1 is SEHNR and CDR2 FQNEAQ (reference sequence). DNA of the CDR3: TGTGCCAGCAGGTCTTTCGGAGGAGGCGGCTACACTGAAGCTTTCTTT. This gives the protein CASRSFGGGGYTEAFF.

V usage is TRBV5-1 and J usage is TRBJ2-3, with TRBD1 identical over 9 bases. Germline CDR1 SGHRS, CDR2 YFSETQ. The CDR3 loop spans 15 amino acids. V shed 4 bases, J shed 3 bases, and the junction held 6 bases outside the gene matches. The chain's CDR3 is CASSRRTGATDTQYF. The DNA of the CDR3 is TGCGCCAGCAGCCGCAGGACAGGGGCGACAGATACGCAGTATTTT.